This record covers a single T cell receptor (beta chain). This entry is derived from a study of blood T cell repertoires in COVID-19. Profiling relied on immunoSEQ multiplex PCR, and the TCRdb table lists in-frame clones only, not all of them. This sample has 300,000 to 400,000 clones, with around 89% found just once. The junction had 4 bases not matched to a gene; V was cut back by 5 bases and J by 0 bases. There are 14 residues in the CDR3. From germline, CDR1 is SGHDT and CDR2 YYEEEE. Clinical history as reported by participants underpinned cohort assignment. This chain uses TRBV5-6 with TRBJ2-7; 8 bases are shared with TRBD1. The clonotype was recovered from a young woman with acute COVID-19. Material for sequencing was PBMCs or T cells enriched from blood (not recorded which). CDR3 coding DNA: TGTGCCAGCAGGGCCGGGACAGGCTCCTACGAGCAGTACTTC. This translates into CASRAGTGSYEQYF.